The T cell receptor (beta chain) described here comes from a study of T-cell memory formation after mild COVID-19. Findings of the study overall: Memory sampled before infection contained some responding clones, suggesting cross-reactive memory joined.

This clonotype has a handful of counts. The antigen is undetermined. A 5'RACE reaction primed in the constant segment made cDNA libraries of TCR alpha and TCR beta, and these carried sample barcodes and UMIs. TCRdb processed the 5' RACE reads anew with MiXCR; each CDR3 protein has one entry. The sample consists of some 40,000 distinct CDR3 sequences, 8% to 10% of them appearing once. CDR1 and CDR2 (germline): LGHNA, YSLEER. Trimming removed 4 bases from V and 4 bases from J, with 18 bases in between. This CDR3 is built from 16 residues. The chain carries TRBV4-3 and TRBJ2-3, with D tentatively TRBD1 (6 bases). Sequencing used PBMCs or a T cell subset sorted from them (not recorded which). The sequence came from an adult woman who had mild COVID-19 (a few samples of this study predate the infection). Cell type and time point are not known. CDR3 DNA sequence: TGCGCCAGCAGCCTCACATTCTCACAGGGACCAGATACGCAGTATTTT. Translation: CASSLTFSQGPDTQYF.